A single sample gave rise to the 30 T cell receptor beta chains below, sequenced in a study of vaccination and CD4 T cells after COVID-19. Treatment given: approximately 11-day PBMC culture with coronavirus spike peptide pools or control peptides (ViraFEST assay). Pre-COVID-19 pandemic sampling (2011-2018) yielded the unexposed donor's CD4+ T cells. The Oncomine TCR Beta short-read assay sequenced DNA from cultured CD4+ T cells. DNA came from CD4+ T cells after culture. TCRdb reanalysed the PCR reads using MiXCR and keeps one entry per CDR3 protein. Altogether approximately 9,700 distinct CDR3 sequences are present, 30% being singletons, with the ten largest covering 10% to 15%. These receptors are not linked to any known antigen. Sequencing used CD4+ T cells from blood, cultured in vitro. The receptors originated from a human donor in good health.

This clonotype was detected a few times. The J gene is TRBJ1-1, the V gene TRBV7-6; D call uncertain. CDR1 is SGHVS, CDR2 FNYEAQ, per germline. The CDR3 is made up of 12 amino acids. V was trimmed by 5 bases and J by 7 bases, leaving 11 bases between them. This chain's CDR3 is CASSQWYGEAFF. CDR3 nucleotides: TGTGCCAGCAGCCAGTGGTACGGTGAAGCTTTCTTT.

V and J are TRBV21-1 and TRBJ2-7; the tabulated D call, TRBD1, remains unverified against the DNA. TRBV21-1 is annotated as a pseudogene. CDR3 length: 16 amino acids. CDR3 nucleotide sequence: TGTGCCAGCAGAATACTCCGGGACAGGTTCTCCTACGAGCAGTACTTC. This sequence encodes CASRILRDRFSYEQYF.

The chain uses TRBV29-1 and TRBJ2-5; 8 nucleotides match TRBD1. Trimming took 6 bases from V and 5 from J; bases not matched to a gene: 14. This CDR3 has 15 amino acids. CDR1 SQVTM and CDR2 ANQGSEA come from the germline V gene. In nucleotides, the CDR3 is TGCAGCGTGGCTGGAGGACAGGGTTTATGGGAGACCCAGTACTTC. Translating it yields CSVAGGQGLWETQYF. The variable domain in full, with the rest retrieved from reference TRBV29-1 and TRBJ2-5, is SAVISQKPSRDICQRGTSLTIQCQVDSQVTMMFWYRQQPGQSLTLIATANQGSEATYESGFVIDKFPISRPNLTFSTLTVSNMSPEDSSIYLCSVAGGQGLWETQYFGPGTRLLVL.

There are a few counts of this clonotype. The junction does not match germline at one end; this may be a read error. The chain's CDR3 is CSVRTGLNNEQFF. CDR3 bases: TGCAGTGTTAGAACGGGACTAAACAATGAGCAGTTCTTC. The chain links TRBV20-1 to TRBJ2-1, with TRBD2 matching 7 bases. This CDR3 has 13 residues. Germline V CDR1 and CDR2: DFQATT, SNEGSKA (reference sequence).

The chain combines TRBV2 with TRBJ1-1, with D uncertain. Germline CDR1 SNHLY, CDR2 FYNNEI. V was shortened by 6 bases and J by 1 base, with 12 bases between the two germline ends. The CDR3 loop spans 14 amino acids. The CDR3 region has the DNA TGTGCCAGCAGGCAATTTCTGGGGAACACTGAAGCTTTCTTT. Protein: CASRQFLGNTEAFF.

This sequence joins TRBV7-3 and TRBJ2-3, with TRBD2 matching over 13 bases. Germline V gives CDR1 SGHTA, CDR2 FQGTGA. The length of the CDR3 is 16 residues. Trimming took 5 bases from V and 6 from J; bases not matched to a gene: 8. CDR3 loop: CASSTRTSGSADTQYF. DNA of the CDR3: TGTGCCAGCAGCACCCGGACTAGCGGGAGTGCGGATACGCAGTATTTT.

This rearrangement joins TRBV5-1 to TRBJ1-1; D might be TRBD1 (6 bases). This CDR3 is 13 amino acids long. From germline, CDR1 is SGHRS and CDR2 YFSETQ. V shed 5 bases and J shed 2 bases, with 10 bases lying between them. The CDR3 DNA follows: TGCGCCAGCAGGCGACAGGATAACACTGAAGCTTTCTTT. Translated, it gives CASRRQDNTEAFF.

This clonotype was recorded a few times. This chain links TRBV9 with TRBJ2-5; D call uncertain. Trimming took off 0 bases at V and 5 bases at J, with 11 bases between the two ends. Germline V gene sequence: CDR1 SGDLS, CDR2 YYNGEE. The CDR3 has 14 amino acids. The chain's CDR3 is CASSVGMAGETQYF. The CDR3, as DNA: TGTGCCAGCAGCGTAGGGATGGCTGGCGAGACCCAGTACTTC.

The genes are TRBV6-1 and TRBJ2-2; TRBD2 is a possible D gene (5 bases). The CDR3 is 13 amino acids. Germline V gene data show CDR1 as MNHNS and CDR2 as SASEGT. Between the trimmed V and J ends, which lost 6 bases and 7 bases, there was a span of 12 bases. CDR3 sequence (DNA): TGTGCCAGCAGATTATCGGGGAACGGGGAGCTGTTTTTT. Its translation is CASRLSGNGELFF.

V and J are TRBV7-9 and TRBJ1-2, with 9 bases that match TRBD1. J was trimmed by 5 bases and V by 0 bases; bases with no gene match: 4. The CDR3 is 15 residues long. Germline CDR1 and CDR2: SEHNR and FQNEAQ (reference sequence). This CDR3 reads CASSLATGGKYGYTF. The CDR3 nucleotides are TGTGCCAGCAGCTTAGCTACAGGGGGCAAATATGGCTACACCTTC.

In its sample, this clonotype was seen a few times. The CDR3 here is CASKEGQDNQPQHF. For the CDR3, the DNA is TGTGCCAGCAAGGAGGGACAGGACAATCAGCCCCAGCATTTT. The rearrangement links TRBV6-1 to TRBJ1-5, with TRBD1 identical over 8 bases. The CDR3 totals 14 residues. Trimming removed 7 bases from V and 3 bases from J; junction bases left unmatched: 5. CDR1 and CDR2 (germline): MNHNS, SASEGT.

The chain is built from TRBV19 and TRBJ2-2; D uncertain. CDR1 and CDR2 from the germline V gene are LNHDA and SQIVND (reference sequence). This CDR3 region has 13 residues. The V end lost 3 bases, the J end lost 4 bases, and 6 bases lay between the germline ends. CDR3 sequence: CASSIGVTGELFF. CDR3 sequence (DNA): TGTGCCAGTAGTATTGGAGTCACCGGGGAGCTGTTTTTT.

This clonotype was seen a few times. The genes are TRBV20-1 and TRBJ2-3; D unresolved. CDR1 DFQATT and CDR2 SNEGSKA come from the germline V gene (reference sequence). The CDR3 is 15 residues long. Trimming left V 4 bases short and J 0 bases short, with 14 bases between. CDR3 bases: TGCAGTGCTACATTGGGAATTTCTAGCACAGATACGCAGTATTTT. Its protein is CSATLGISSTDTQYF.

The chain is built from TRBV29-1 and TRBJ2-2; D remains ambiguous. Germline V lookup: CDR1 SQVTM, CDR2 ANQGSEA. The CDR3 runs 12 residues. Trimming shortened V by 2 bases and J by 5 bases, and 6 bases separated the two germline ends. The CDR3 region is CSVESQTGELFF. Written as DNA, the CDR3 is TGCAGCGTTGAAAGTCAAACCGGGGAGCTGTTTTTT.

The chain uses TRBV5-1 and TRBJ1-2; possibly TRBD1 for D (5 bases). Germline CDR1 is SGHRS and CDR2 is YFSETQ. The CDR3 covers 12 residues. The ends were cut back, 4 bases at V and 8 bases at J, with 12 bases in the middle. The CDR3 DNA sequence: TGCGCCAGCAGCATTACAGGTGACGGCTACACCTTC. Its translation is CASSITGDGYTF.

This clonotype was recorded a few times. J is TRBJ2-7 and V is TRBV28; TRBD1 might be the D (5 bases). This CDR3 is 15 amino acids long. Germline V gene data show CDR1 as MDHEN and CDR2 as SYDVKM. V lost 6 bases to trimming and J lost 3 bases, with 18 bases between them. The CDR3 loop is CASSRHRFGDYEQYF. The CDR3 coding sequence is TGTGCCAGCAGCCGTCACAGGTTTGGGGACTACGAGCAGTACTTC.

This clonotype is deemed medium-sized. The CDR3 DNA sequence: TGCAGTGCTAGGGTTGGAAGTACTGAAGCTTTCTTT. Amino acid sequence: CSARVGSTEAFF. The chain links TRBV20-1 to TRBJ1-1; D gene ambiguous. The CDR3 consists of 12 residues. Trimming took 3 bases from V and 5 from J, leaving 10 bases between them. Per germline, CDR1 DFQATT and CDR2 SNEGSKA (reference sequence).

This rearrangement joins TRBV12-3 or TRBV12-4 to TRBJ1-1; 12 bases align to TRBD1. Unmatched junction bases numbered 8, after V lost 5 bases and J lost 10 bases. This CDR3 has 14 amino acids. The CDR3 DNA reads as TGTGCCAGCAGTCCCTGGGGACAGGGGGCAGGAGCTTTCTTT. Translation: CASSPWGQGAGAFF.

The CDR3 DNA sequence: TGTGCCACCAGCAGAGTCCGTGCTAATTACAATCAGCCCCAGCATTTT. This gives the protein CATSRVRANYNQPQHF. V usage is TRBV15 and J usage is TRBJ1-5; D gene uncertain. Deletions cut 1 base from V and 3 bases from J, with 13 bases between. Germline V CDR1 and CDR2: LNHNV, YYDKDF (reference sequence). The CDR3 totals 16 residues.

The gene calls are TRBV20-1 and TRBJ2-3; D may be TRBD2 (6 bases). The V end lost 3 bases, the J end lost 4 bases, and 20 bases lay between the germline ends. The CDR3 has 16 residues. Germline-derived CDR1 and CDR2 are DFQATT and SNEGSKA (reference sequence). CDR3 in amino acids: CSASVGGFSRADTQYF. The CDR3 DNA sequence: TGCAGTGCTAGTGTGGGGGGATTTTCAAGGGCAGATACGCAGTATTTT.

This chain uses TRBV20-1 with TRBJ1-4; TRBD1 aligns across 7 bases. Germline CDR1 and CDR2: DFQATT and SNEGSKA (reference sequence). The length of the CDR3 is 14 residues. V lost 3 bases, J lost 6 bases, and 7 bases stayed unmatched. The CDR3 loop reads CSARRGRGDEKLFF. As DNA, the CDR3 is TGCAGTGCTAGGAGGGGCAGGGGGGATGAAAAACTGTTTTTT.

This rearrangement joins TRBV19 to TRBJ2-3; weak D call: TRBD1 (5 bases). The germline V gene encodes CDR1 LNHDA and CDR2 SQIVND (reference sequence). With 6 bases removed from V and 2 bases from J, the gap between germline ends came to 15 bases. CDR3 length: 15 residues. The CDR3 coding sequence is TGTGCCAGTAGGGTAGGGGCAGGGATCACAGATACGCAGTATTTT. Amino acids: CASRVGAGITDTQYF.

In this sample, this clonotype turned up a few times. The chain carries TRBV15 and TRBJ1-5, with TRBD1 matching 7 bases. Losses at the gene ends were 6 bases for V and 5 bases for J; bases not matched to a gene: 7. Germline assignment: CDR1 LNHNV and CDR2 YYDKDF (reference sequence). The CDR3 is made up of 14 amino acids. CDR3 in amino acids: CATSQTGPHQPQHF. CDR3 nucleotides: TGTGCCACCAGTCAGACAGGGCCGCATCAGCCCCAGCATTTT.

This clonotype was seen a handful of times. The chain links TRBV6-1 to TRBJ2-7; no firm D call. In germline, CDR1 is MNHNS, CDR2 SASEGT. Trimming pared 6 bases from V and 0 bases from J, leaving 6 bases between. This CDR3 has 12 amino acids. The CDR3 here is CASRRISYEQYF. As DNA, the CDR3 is TGTGCCAGCAGACGGATCTCCTACGAGCAGTACTTC.

CDR3 in DNA: TGTGCCAGCAGTGCGGACATCTTCCAAGAGACCCAGTACTTC. Protein: CASSADIFQETQYF. The genes are TRBV28 and TRBJ2-5; a weak D match, TRBD1 (5 bases). The germline V gene encodes CDR1 MDHEN and CDR2 SYDVKM. The V and J ends lost 5 bases and 1 base respectively, with 11 bases between them. This CDR3 has 14 residues.

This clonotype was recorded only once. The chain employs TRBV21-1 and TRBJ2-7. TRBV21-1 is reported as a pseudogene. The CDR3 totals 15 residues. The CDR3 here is CASSFQSLRSYEQYF. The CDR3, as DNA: TGTGCCAGCAGCTTCCAAAGTCTCCGCTCCTACGAGCAGTACTTC.

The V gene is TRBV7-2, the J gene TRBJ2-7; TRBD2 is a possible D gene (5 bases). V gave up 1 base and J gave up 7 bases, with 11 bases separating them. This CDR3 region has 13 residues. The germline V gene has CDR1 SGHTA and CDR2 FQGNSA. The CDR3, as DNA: TGTGCCAGCAGCTTAGGATTCGGGGATGAGCAGTACTTC. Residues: CASSLGFGDEQYF.

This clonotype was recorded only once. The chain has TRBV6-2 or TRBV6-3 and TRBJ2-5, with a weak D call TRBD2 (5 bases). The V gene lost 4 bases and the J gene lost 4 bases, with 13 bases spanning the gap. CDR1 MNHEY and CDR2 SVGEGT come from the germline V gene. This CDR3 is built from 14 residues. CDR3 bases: TGTGCCAGCAGTTTACCCGGGGAGCCAGAGACCCAGTACTTC. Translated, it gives CASSLPGEPETQYF.

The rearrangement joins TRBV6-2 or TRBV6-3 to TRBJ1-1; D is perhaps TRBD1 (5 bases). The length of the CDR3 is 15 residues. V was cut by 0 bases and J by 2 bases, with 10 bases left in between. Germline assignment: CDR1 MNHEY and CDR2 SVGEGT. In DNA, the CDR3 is TGTGCCAGCAGTTACTCGAGGGGCTTAAACACTGAAGCTTTCTTT. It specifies CASSYSRGLNTEAFF.

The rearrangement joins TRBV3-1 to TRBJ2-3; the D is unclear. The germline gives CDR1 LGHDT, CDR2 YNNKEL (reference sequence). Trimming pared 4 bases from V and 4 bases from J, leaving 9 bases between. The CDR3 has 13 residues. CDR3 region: CASSLRLADTQYF. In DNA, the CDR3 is TGTGCCAGCAGCCTACGATTAGCAGATACGCAGTATTTT.